This section outlines one T cell receptor (beta chain) sequence together with its context. V gave up 3 bases and J gave up 12 bases, with 12 bases separating them. The CDR3 is 11 residues long. Germline V gene lookup returns CDR1 GTSNPN and CDR2 SVGIG (reference sequence). The data stem from a study of shared clonotypes between healthy human individuals. This table comes from immunoSEQ multiplex PCR, and its TCRdb copy is limited to in-frame clones, with some not included. Among about 1 million clones listed, around three quarters were seen once. J is TRBJ2-1 and V is TRBV30; D might be TRBD1 or TRBD2, each matching 5 bases. The clonotype was recovered from a man younger than 35 in good health. Some clones in this sample may be carry-over from other donors' samples. Sequenced: memory CD4+ T cells from PBMCs. As to subset: CD45RA-negative fraction. CDR3: CAWRIPGGQFF. The CDR3 DNA is TGTGCCTGGAGGATCCCTGGGGGGCAGTTCTTC.